The 30 T cell receptor beta chains below come from one sample, sequenced in a study of tumor-infiltrating lymphocytes in primary liver carcinoma. TCR beta cDNA was reverse-transcribed from about 500 ng of total RNA. The reaction used a constant-region primer and ProtoScript II reverse transcriptase. Each TCR beta library was derived from three nested multiplex PCR rounds that employed slightly modified ARM-PCR. TRBV1-TRBV30 forward and Cbeta reverse primers drove the first two roughly 10-cycle rounds. Each CDR3 protein gets one entry after TCRdb re-called the multiplex PCR reads with MiXCR. The table lists about 200,000 distinct CDR3 sequences, approximately 64% of them singletons. Unsorted whole blood supplied the blood RNA, and germline DNA was isolated too. What was sequenced was peripheral blood. The receptors here all came from a woman aged 60-70 years with primary liver carcinoma and hepatitis B virus infection.

On this clonotype: Because the CDR3 is missing its conserved closing phenylalanine or tryptophan, this is likely a read error. The rearrangement links TRBV5-1 to TRBJ2-5; the match to TRBD1 covers 9 bases. The J segment lost 2 bases and the V segment lost 4 bases, leaving 3 bases of the junction unmatched. This CDR3 region has 14 residues. CDR1 is SGHRS and CDR2 is YFSETQ in the germline V gene. The CDR3 protein is CASSMTGGQETQYL. The CDR3 DNA is TGCGCCAGCAGCATGACAGGGGGGCAAGAGACCCAGTACTTG.

This clonotype occurred many times. This chain connects TRBV29-1 to TRBJ1-2, with D unresolved. CDR3 size: 12 residues. Trimming stripped 7 bases from V and 3 bases from J, with 12 bases between. Germline V gene lookup returns CDR1 SQVTM and CDR2 ANQGSEA. The CDR3 protein is CSAAADYYGYTF. In nucleotides, the CDR3 is TGCAGCGCAGCCGCAGATTACTATGGCTACACCTTC.

This clonotype was recorded many times. The rearrangement uses TRBV4-2 and TRBJ1-1; D is ambiguous. V dropped 2 bases and J dropped 5 bases, with 9 bases sitting between them. CDR3 length equals 13 residues. Germline V gene sequence: CDR1 LGHNA, CDR2 YNFKEQ. The CDR3: CASSQLGGTEAFF. CDR3 nucleotides: TGTGCCAGCAGCCAATTGGGAGGGACTGAAGCTTTCTTT.

As concerns this clonotype: A much larger clone is a single base away; this may be a read error. The V call is TRBV6-6, the J call TRBJ2-5; maybe TRBD1 (5 bases). The CDR3 has 13 amino acids. The V and J ends lost 7 bases and 0 bases respectively, with 9 bases between them. Germline V CDR1 and CDR2: MNHNY, SVGAGI (reference sequence). Here the CDR3 reads CASTRGYQETQYF. The CDR3 DNA sequence: TGTGCCAGCACAAGGGGCTACCAAGAGACCCAGTACTTC.

The genes are TRBV29-1 and TRBJ2-7; 11 bases fit TRBD2. Germline CDR1 and CDR2: SQVTM and ANQGSEA. CDR3 length: 14 residues. CDR3 sequence: CNVRLAGYPYEQYF. In DNA, the CDR3 is TGCAACGTCCGACTAGCGGGGTACCCCTACGAGCAGTACTTC.

The J gene is TRBJ2-7, the V gene TRBV28, with D possibly TRBD2 on 7 matching bases. Trimming cost V 2 bases and J 1 base, with 15 bases left between them. From germline, CDR1 is MDHEN and CDR2 SYDVKM. CDR3 length: 16 amino acids. The DNA for the CDR3 is TGTGCCAGCAGTTTAGTGTGGGGGGGCGCTTCCTACGAGCAGTACTTC. It encodes CASSLVWGGASYEQYF. Full variable domain (remainder filled in from reference TRBV28 and TRBJ2-7): DVKVTQSSRYLVKRTGEKVFLECVQDMDHENMFWYRQDPGLGLRLIYFSYDVKMKEKGDIPEGYSVSREKKERFSLILESASTNQTSMYLCASSLVWGGASYEQYFGPGTRLTVT.

Worth noting for this clonotype: This clone may be a read error of a much larger clone one base away. The V call is TRBV6-1, the J call TRBJ2-2; perhaps TRBD2 as D (5 bases). The germline V gene encodes CDR1 MNHNS and CDR2 SASEGT. The V end lost 6 bases, the J end lost 3 bases, and 14 bases lay between the germline ends. The CDR3 totals 15 residues. This CDR3 is CASSGMLVDTGELFF. In DNA, the CDR3 is TGTGCCAGCAGCGGGATGTTGGTGGACACCGGGGAGCTGTTTTTT.

As regards this clonotype: The junction does not match germline at one end; this may be a read error. The chain joins TRBV4-1 to TRBJ2-7; 9 positions match TRBD1. This CDR3 has 15 amino acids. The germline V gene encodes CDR1 MGHRA and CDR2 YSYEKL. The CDR3 sequence is CASSLERTGVDEPYF. The CDR3 region has the DNA TGCGCCAGCAGCCTAGAACGGACAGGGGTTGATGAGCCGTACTTC.

Many counts were recorded for this clonotype. The rearrangement links TRBV4-1 to TRBJ2-3, with D perhaps matching TRBD1 (6 bases). Germline V gene sequence: CDR1 MGHRA, CDR2 YSYEKL. The CDR3 is made up of 15 amino acids. Trimming took off 4 bases at V and 4 bases at J, with 15 bases between the two ends. The CDR3 spells CASSPQQGLADTQYF. The DNA for the CDR3 is TGCGCCAGCAGCCCTCAACAGGGTTTGGCAGATACGCAGTATTTT.

The chain couples TRBV5-4 to TRBJ2-4; possibly TRBD2 for D (6 bases). CDR3 size: 13 residues. CDR1 is SGHNT and CDR2 is YYREEE in the germline V gene (reference sequence). V was shortened by 1 base and J by 8 bases, with 10 bases between the two germline ends. For the CDR3, the DNA is TGTGCCAGCAGCTTGTGGGGGGAAGACATTCAGTACTTC. It yields the protein CASSLWGEDIQYF. Drawing the rest from reference TRBV5-4 and TRBJ2-4, the complete variable domain is ETGVTQSPTHLIKTRGQQVTLRCSSQSGHNTVSWYQQALGQGPQFIFQYYREEENGRGNFPPRFSGLQFPNYSSELNVNALELDDSALYLCASSLWGEDIQYFGAGTRLSVL.

As regards this clonotype: Mismatch with germline at one junction end may stem from a read error. V gene TRBV11-3 combines with J gene TRBJ2-7; 11 nucleotides agree with TRBD1. Germline lookup yields CDR1 SGHNT and CDR2 YENEEA. This CDR3 comprises 15 residues. The DNA for the CDR3 is TGTGCCAGCAGCCCTAGGACAGGGGGCAACTACGTGCAGTACTTC. It codes for CASSPRTGGNYVQYF.

This clonotype has just one count. Here the CDR3 reads CARRLRDFYEQYF. For the CDR3, the DNA is TGTGCTAGGAGGCTAAGGGACTTTTACGAGCAGTACTTC. The chain has TRBV6-5 and TRBJ2-7; D is perhaps TRBD2 (6 bases). Germline values: CDR1 MNHEY, CDR2 SVGAGI. The CDR3 covers 13 residues.

The chain is built from TRBV28 and TRBJ2-1; 8 bases are a match to TRBD2. Germline V gene data show CDR1 as MDHEN and CDR2 as SYDVKM. This CDR3 contains 16 residues. V lost 1 base to trimming and J lost 8 bases; unmatched junction nucleotides: 10. CDR3 nucleotide sequence: TGTGCCAGCAGTTTATTAGGCTTAGCGGGAAGGGATGAGCAGTTCTTC. It yields the protein CASSLLGLAGRDEQFF.

This clonotype was seen at least ten times. The chain has TRBV6-5 and TRBJ1-3; perhaps TRBD1 as D (5 bases). Germline values: CDR1 MNHEY, CDR2 SVGAGI. With 5 bases removed from V and 0 bases from J, the gap between germline ends came to 8 bases. This CDR3 is 14 amino acids long. The CDR3 region is CASSRQNSGNTIYF. CDR3 nucleotide sequence: TGTGCCAGCAGTCGACAGAACTCTGGAAACACCATATATTTT.

The gene calls are TRBV5-6 and TRBJ2-3; 13 bases align to TRBD2. CDR1 is SGHDT and CDR2 is YYEEEE in the germline V gene. The CDR3 totals 17 residues. V shed 0 bases and J 6 bases; nucleotides not matched to a gene: 7. The CDR3 sequence is CASSLVGLAGDGDTQYF. CDR3 DNA sequence: TGTGCCAGCAGCTTGGTCGGACTAGCGGGAGACGGGGATACGCAGTATTTT.

In this sample, this clonotype turned up many times. The V gene is TRBV29-1, the J gene TRBJ2-3; D may be TRBD1 (5 bases). The CDR3 contains 10 residues. Trimming removed 6 bases at V and 6 bases at J, with 7 bases between. Germline V gene sequence: CDR1 SQVTM, CDR2 ANQGSEA. The CDR3 loop is CSVPGDTQYF. CDR3 DNA: TGCAGCGTGCCAGGGGATACGCAGTATTTT.

For this clonotype: A much larger clone lies one base from this, so it may be a read error. V usage is TRBV6-5 and J usage is TRBJ2-2, with D perhaps matching TRBD1 or TRBD2 (5 bases each). Germline CDR1 and CDR2: MNHEY and SVGAGI. This CDR3 comprises 13 residues. The V and J ends lost 7 bases and 4 bases respectively, with 10 bases between them. The CDR3 reads CASNEGFTGELFF. DNA for the CDR3: TGTGCCAGCAACGAGGGGTTCACCGGGGAGCTGTTTTTT.

On this clonotype itself: One junction end disagrees with the germline gene, perhaps due to a read error. The rearrangement joins TRBV11-3 to TRBJ2-7; D unclear. The CDR3 spans 11 residues. Germline CDR1 is SGHNT and CDR2 is YENEEA. CDR3 amino acids: CASGYTDEQYF. Here the CDR3 DNA reads TGTGCCAGCGGGTATACCGACGAGCAATACTTC.

With regard to this clonotype: It is likely a read error, because the conserved phenylalanine at the end of the CDR3 is missing. The gene calls are TRBV11-2 and TRBJ2-2, with D maybe TRBD1 (5 bases). V lost 5 bases and J 0 bases, leaving 13 bases between the germline ends. The CDR3 is 16 amino acids. The germline V gene encodes CDR1 SGHAT and CDR2 FQNNGV. CDR3 sequence: CASSHTQESNTGELFS. The CDR3 DNA follows: TGTGCCAGCAGCCATACACAGGAATCGAACACCGGGGAGCTGTTTTCT.

For this clonotype: The junction and the germline gene differ at one end; a read error may be behind it. The chain combines TRBV28 with TRBJ1-6; D is ambiguous. This CDR3 region has 13 residues. From germline, CDR1 is MDHEN and CDR2 SYDVKM. The CDR3 sequence: CTSFSGVNSPLHF. Here the CDR3 DNA reads TGTACCAGCTTCTCGGGAGTAAATTCACCCCTCCACTTT.

This clonotype showed up just a few times. It is likely a read error, because the conserved phenylalanine at the end of the CDR3 is missing. The chain uses TRBV11-2 and TRBJ1-1; 9 positions match TRBD1. Germline V gene lookup returns CDR1 SGHAT and CDR2 FQNNGV. V was pared by 1 base and J by 6 bases, with 9 bases of the junction left unmatched. The CDR3 totals 16 residues. The CDR3 sequence is CASSLAWGQGRAEAFL. CDR3 bases: TGTGCCAGCAGCTTAGCCTGGGGACAGGGACGCGCTGAAGCTTTCCTC.

This clonotype showed up just a few times. V is TRBV10-3 and J is TRBJ2-7; 8 nucleotides agree with TRBD1. The V and J ends lost 3 bases and 2 bases, in that order; junction bases with no gene match: 6. Germline V gene data show CDR1 as ENHRY and CDR2 as SYGVKD. This CDR3 is built from 15 residues. The CDR3, as DNA: TGTGCCATCAGTGATCTCGGGACAGGCACCTACGAGCAGTACTTC. Amino acids: CAISDLGTGTYEQYF.

This clonotype was recorded once. This chain links TRBV11-2 with TRBJ2-7, with D possibly TRBD1 on 6 matching bases. Germline lookup yields CDR1 SGHAT and CDR2 FQNNGV. V was pared by 1 base and J by 2 bases, with 12 bases between. The CDR3 spans 15 residues. In DNA, the CDR3 is TGTGCCAGCAGCTTAGTACAGGGATGGACCTACGAGCAGTACTTC. Its translation: CASSLVQGWTYEQYF.

This clonotype showed up just once. Relative to the germline gene, one junction end is altered; a read error may explain this. The chain has TRBV11-2 and TRBJ2-1; 7 bases match TRBD2. Germline CDR1 reads SGHAT; CDR2 reads FQNNGV. The CDR3 is 17 residues long. In DNA, the CDR3 is TGTGCCACCAGCCCTCAAATCGGGCTTCGGGGGGAGGATGAGCAGTTCTTC. Protein product: CATSPQIGLRGEDEQFF.

Turning to this clonotype: Its ends do not fully match the called genes, so a read error is possible. The chain links TRBV11-2 to TRBJ2-1; perhaps TRBD2 as D (6 bases). The J call may be in error: the DNA end matches TRBJ2-5 better. The CDR3 has 13 residues. The V gene's germline CDR1 is SGHAT and CDR2 FQNNGV. Here the CDR3 DNA reads TGTGCCGGCAGCGGGTGGCCCCGTGAGACCCAGTACTTC. Amino acid sequence: CAGSGWPRETQYF.

To note about this clonotype: The final CDR3 position lacks the conserved phenylalanine or tryptophan, pointing to a likely read error. V gene TRBV6-2 or TRBV6-3 combines with J gene TRBJ2-7, with TRBD1 as a possible D gene (6 bases). Germline V CDR1 and CDR2: MNHEY, SVGEGT. The CDR3 loop spans 16 amino acids. V lost 2 bases to trimming and J lost 3 bases, with 17 bases between them. CDR3 DNA sequence: TGTGCCAGCAGTTACGGTACAGGGTGCAGGGACTACGAGCAGTACCTC. Amino acids: CASSYGTGCRDYEQYL.

This clonotype occurred a few times. At one end the junction does not follow the germline gene, possibly because of a read error. This chain joins TRBV20-1 and TRBJ2-4, with D possibly matching TRBD1 (6 bases). The germline gives CDR1 DFQATT, CDR2 SNEGSKA (reference sequence). The CDR3 is made up of 13 amino acids. The CDR3 protein is CSAVEARWDIQCF. The CDR3, as DNA: TGCAGTGCTGTGGAAGCGAGATGGGACATTCAGTGCTTC.

The chain has TRBV20-1 and TRBJ1-1; no firm D call. The CDR3 consists of 12 residues. V was clipped by 5 bases and J by 3 bases, with 10 bases between them. CDR1 DFQATT and CDR2 SNEGSKA come from the germline V gene (reference sequence). CDR3 sequence: CSAEGLDTEAFF. CDR3 nucleotide sequence: TGCAGTGCTGAGGGTTTAGACACTGAAGCTTTCTTT.

As concerns this clonotype: A clone one base away is much larger, so this may be a read error. The genes are TRBV4-2 and TRBJ1-4; tentative D call: TRBD1 (5 bases). V lost 0 bases, J lost 10 bases, and 15 bases lay in between. Looked up from germline, CDR1 is LGHNA and CDR2 is YNFKEQ. The CDR3 is made up of 15 amino acids. DNA of the CDR3: TGTGCCAGCAGCCAAGAAAGGGTGGGGGAAGGAAAACTGTTTTTT. It is translated as CASSQERVGEGKLFF.

Concerning this clonotype itself: The CDR3 ends on some other residue instead of the conserved phenylalanine or tryptophan, so this is likely a read error. This sequence joins TRBV29-1 and TRBJ2-6; a possible D gene is TRBD2 (5 bases). Germline V lookup: CDR1 SQVTM, CDR2 ANQGSEA. CDR3 length equals 15 residues. CDR3 coding DNA: TGTAGCGTTCGCGTGGACGACTCTGGGGCCAACGTCCTGACTTAC. Translating gives CSVRVDDSGANVLTY.